Listed here are 32 T cell receptor beta chains from one sample, sequenced in a study of T cell repertoires in cytomegalovirus infection. These receptors have no identified antigens. TCRdb passed the reads through MiXCR, listing each CDR3 protein once. This table has 25,000 to 35,000 distinct CDR3 sequences, 15% to 20% appearing once. The input for sequencing was CD8+ T cells from cultured PBMCs, taken from culture after CMV antigen stimulation. All receptors come from a human donor in good health (CMV status not recorded). Some clones in this sample may be carry-over from other donors' samples.

The chain carries TRBV4-3 and TRBJ2-3; unclear D gene. This CDR3 has 17 residues. Trimming took 1 base from V and 2 from J, leaving 16 bases between them. The germline V gene has CDR1 LGHNA and CDR2 YSLEER. This chain's CDR3 is CASSQALTLDPTDTQYF. As DNA, the CDR3 is TGCGCCAGCAGCCAAGCCCTTACTCTAGATCCCACAGATACGCAGTATTTT.

In its sample, this clonotype was seen once. The CDR3 DNA sequence: TGTGCCAGCAGCCAAGCGACGGGTTCTGGGGCCAACGTCCTGACTTTC. This sequence encodes CASSQATGSGANVLTF. The rearrangement uses TRBV4-2 and TRBJ2-6; D remains ambiguous. V was shortened by 1 base and J by 1 base, with 8 bases between the two germline ends. This CDR3 has 16 residues. Germline V gene sequence: CDR1 LGHNA, CDR2 YNFKEQ.

The chain couples TRBV7-6 to TRBJ2-1; no clear D. Germline values: CDR1 SGHVS, CDR2 FNYEAQ. Trimming pared 5 bases from V and 12 bases from J, leaving 14 bases between. This CDR3 is 12 amino acids long. The CDR3, as DNA: TGTGCCAGCAGCGAAAAGGGAATATCGCAGTTCTTC. It codes for CASSEKGISQFF.

In its sample, this clonotype was seen a few times. The chain recombines TRBV7-9 with TRBJ2-1, with TRBD2 matching over 7 bases. Trimming at V came to 1 base and at J to 6 bases, leaving 6 bases not matched to a gene. The CDR3 runs 15 residues. Germline CDR1 SEHNR, CDR2 FQNEAQ (reference sequence). As DNA, the CDR3 is TGTGCCAGCAGCTTAGTAGGGACTACCTCCAATGAGCAGTTCTTC. Its protein is CASSLVGTTSNEQFF. Drawing the rest from reference TRBV7-9 and TRBJ2-1, the complete variable domain is DTGVSQNPRHKITKRGQNVTFRCDPISEHNRLYWYRQTLGQGPEFLTYFQNEAQLEKSRLLSDRFSAERPKGSFSTLEIQRTEQGDSAMYLCASSLVGTTSNEQFFGPGTRLTVL.

The chain employs TRBV5-1 and TRBJ2-3, with D possibly being TRBD2 (7 bases). The CDR3 is made up of 13 amino acids. Trimming left V 6 bases short and J 4 bases short, with 12 bases between. Germline V gene lookup returns CDR1 SGHRS and CDR2 YFSETQ. The CDR3 sequence: CASTLGGADTQYF. CDR3 nucleotide sequence: TGCGCCAGCACCCTAGGGGGGGCAGATACGCAGTATTTT.

The V gene is TRBV7-6, the J gene TRBJ2-1; D remains unclear. In germline, CDR1 is SGHVS, CDR2 FNYEAQ. This CDR3 is built from 12 residues. Trimming left V 5 bases short and J 8 bases short, with 10 bases between. This CDR3 reads CASSPSAYEQFF. The CDR3 bases are TGTGCCAGCAGCCCCTCCGCATATGAGCAGTTCTTC.

This clonotype appeared a few times. The rearrangement links TRBV28 to TRBJ1-6; the D is unclear. The CDR3 consists of 18 residues. Per the germline V gene, CDR1 is MDHEN and CDR2 is SYDVKM. Trimming left V 7 bases short and J 7 bases short, with 26 bases between. The CDR3: CASILSPSGVGPNSPLHF. As DNA, the CDR3 is TGTGCCAGCATCCTATCCCCATCGGGCGTCGGCCCAAATTCACCCCTCCACTTT.

This clonotype occurred many times. The rearrangement uses TRBV6-5 and TRBJ2-5, with D possibly being TRBD2 (6 bases). Trimming stripped 0 bases from V and 4 bases from J, with 15 bases between. Germline values: CDR1 MNHEY, CDR2 SVGAGI. This CDR3 spans 16 amino acids. This CDR3 is CASSYSSPGTLETQYF. The CDR3 DNA reads as TGTGCCAGCAGTTACTCGTCCCCCGGGACTTTAGAGACCCAGTACTTC.

In this sample, this clonotype turned up a few times. The rearrangement joins TRBV12-3 or TRBV12-4 to TRBJ1-1; TRBD1 matches 10 bases. The CDR3 is made up of 13 amino acids. Trimming took 3 bases from V and 11 from J; bases not matched to a gene: 6. CDR3: CASSFRQGAMAFF. CDR3 DNA sequence: TGTGCCAGCAGTTTTCGACAGGGGGCTATGGCTTTCTTT.

V and J are TRBV29-1 and TRBJ2-1, with 9 bases lining up with TRBD2. This CDR3 contains 14 residues. CDR1 and CDR2 from the germline V gene are SQVTM and ANQGSEA. V dropped 4 bases and J dropped 7; count of bases not matched to a gene: 8. The DNA for the CDR3 is TGCAGCGTTGTGGCGGGAGGGGAAATTAATGAGCAGTTCTTC. Its protein product is CSVVAGGEINEQFF.

The V call is TRBV7-2, the J call TRBJ1-1, with D unclear. Looked up from germline, CDR1 is SGHTA and CDR2 is FQGNSA. V gave up 3 bases and J gave up 1 base, with 12 bases separating them. The CDR3 has 15 amino acids. CDR3 loop: CASSFKGQANTEAFF. The CDR3 coding sequence is TGTGCCAGCAGCTTTAAGGGCCAGGCGAACACTGAAGCTTTCTTT. Filled out from reference TRBV7-2 and TRBJ1-1, the complete variable domain reads GAGVSQSPSNKVTEKGKDVELRCDPISGHTALYWYRQSLGQGLEFLIYFQGNSAPDKSGLPSDRFSAERTGGSVSTLTIQRTQQEDSAVYLCASSFKGQANTEAFFGQGTRLTVV.

This clonotype was counted between two and nine times. J is TRBJ2-7 and V is TRBV20-1; 7 bases agree with TRBD1. CDR1 is DFQATT and CDR2 is SNEGSKA in the germline V gene (reference sequence). J lost 0 bases, V lost 6 bases, and 8 bases had no gene match. The CDR3 loop spans 14 amino acids. The CDR3 nucleotides are TGCAGTGCCAGTGACAGGGCTAGCTCCTACGAGCAGTACTTC. Its protein product is CSASDRASSYEQYF.

In this sample, this clonotype turned up many times. The chain combines TRBV4-1 with TRBJ2-1, with 9 bases identical to TRBD2. The trim removed 7 bases at V and 10 bases at J, leaving 14 bases unmatched. From germline, CDR1 is MGHRA and CDR2 YSYEKL. The CDR3 spans 15 residues. The CDR3 loop is CASKRETSGSQEQFF. CDR3 in DNA: TGCGCCAGCAAGAGGGAAACTAGCGGGTCTCAAGAGCAGTTCTTC.

This clonotype was found many times. The chain recombines TRBV27 with TRBJ1-2; 9 bases align to TRBD1. V shed 5 bases and J 2 bases; nucleotides not matched to a gene: 3. The CDR3 contains 14 residues. Looked up from germline, CDR1 is MNHEY and CDR2 is SMNVEV (reference sequence). CDR3 amino acids: CASSQQGANYGYTF. CDR3 bases: TGTGCCAGCAGTCAACAGGGGGCGAACTATGGCTACACCTTC.

The rearrangement uses TRBV6-2 or TRBV6-3 and TRBJ2-1; D is tentatively TRBD1 or TRBD2 (5 bases each). CDR3 length: 12 amino acids. Germline V gives CDR1 MNHEY, CDR2 SVGEGT. With 10 bases removed from V and 10 bases from J, the gap between germline ends came to 17 bases. The CDR3 region has the DNA TGTGCCACCAGCCTTTTCTGGGGGGAGCAGTTCTTC. The encoded protein is CATSLFWGEQFF.

This clonotype was observed a single time. The chain joins TRBV7-6 to TRBJ1-2; D is unresolved. The CDR3 is 14 amino acids. The germline CDR1 and CDR2 sequences are SGHVS and FNYEAQ. V dropped 4 bases and J dropped 3 bases, with 12 bases sitting between them. The CDR3 nucleotides read TGTGCCAGCAGCTCCCGAGGCGGGGACTATGGCTACACCTTC. Translation: CASSSRGGDYGYTF.

This clonotype was observed many times. The V call is TRBV4-3, the J call TRBJ2-3; D remains unclear. V was trimmed by 1 base and J by 4 bases, leaving 9 bases between them. The germline gives CDR1 LGHNA, CDR2 YSLEER. The CDR3 covers 14 residues. The CDR3, as DNA: TGCGCCAGCAGCCAAGTGACCTCCCCAGATACGCAGTATTTT. Its protein is CASSQVTSPDTQYF.

This clonotype has a handful of counts. The J gene is TRBJ1-3, the V gene TRBV9, with TRBD1 matching 8 bases. This CDR3 has 15 residues. The V gene end was trimmed by 0 bases and the J gene end by 6 bases; junction bases not matched to a gene: 5. The germline V gene encodes CDR1 SGDLS and CDR2 YYNGEE. For the CDR3, the DNA is TGTGCCAGCAGCGTAGGAGGGGACAGGCCAAACACCATATATTTT. It codes for CASSVGGDRPNTIYF.

This clonotype was seen ten or more times. V is TRBV7-3 and J is TRBJ2-5; TRBD2 matches 10 bases. This CDR3 is built from 15 residues. Germline CDR1 is SGHTA and CDR2 is FQGTGA. Unmatched junction bases numbered 7, after V lost 4 bases and J lost 5 bases. CDR3: CASSSPSGGKETQYF. The DNA of the CDR3 is TGTGCCAGCAGCTCCCCTAGCGGGGGCAAGGAGACCCAGTACTTC. The full variable domain, in which reference TRBV7-3 and TRBJ2-5 provide the parts outside the CDR3, is GAGVSQTPSNKVTEKGKYVELRCDPISGHTALYWYRQSLGQGPEFLIYFQGTGAADDSGLPNDRFFAVRPEGSVSTLKIQRTERGDSAVYLCASSSPSGGKETQYFGPGTRLLVL.

There are a few counts of this clonotype. V gene TRBV20-1 combines with J gene TRBJ2-2; D is uncertain. Germline V gene sequence: CDR1 DFQATT, CDR2 SNEGSKA (reference sequence). V lost 6 bases and J 4 bases, leaving 12 bases between the germline ends. This CDR3 contains 13 residues. In DNA, the CDR3 is TGCAGTGCGAAGGCCTACTTCACCGGGGAGCTGTTTTTT. Its protein is CSAKAYFTGELFF.

The sample holds a few counts of this clonotype. The gene calls are TRBV7-2 and TRBJ1-2; the D gene is possibly TRBD1 (5 bases). This CDR3 has 14 residues. Germline loops: CDR1 SGHTA, CDR2 FQGNSA. V was trimmed by 0 bases and J by 3 bases, leaving 8 bases between them. The CDR3 reads CASSLAAQDYGYTF. CDR3 coding DNA: TGTGCCAGCAGCTTAGCCGCACAGGACTATGGCTACACCTTC.

V is TRBV7-2 and J is TRBJ2-3; a possible D gene is TRBD1 (6 bases). The V and J ends lost 4 bases and 0 bases respectively, with 11 bases between them. This CDR3 is 15 amino acids long. The germline V gene encodes CDR1 SGHTA and CDR2 FQGNSA. CDR3 sequence reads: CASSSRGTSTDTQYF. As DNA, the CDR3 is TGTGCCAGCAGCTCCAGGGGCACCAGCACAGATACGCAGTATTTT.

V gene TRBV28 combines with J gene TRBJ2-1, with a weak D call TRBD1 (6 bases). Germline V gives CDR1 MDHEN, CDR2 SYDVKM. Trimming took off 1 base at V and 10 bases at J, with 20 bases between the two ends. The CDR3 is made up of 16 amino acids. Here the CDR3 reads CASSLLVDRTTGEQFF. The CDR3 nucleotides read TGTGCCAGCAGTTTATTGGTGGATCGAACTACAGGGGAGCAGTTCTTC.

This clonotype has just a few counts. The J gene is TRBJ2-3, the V gene TRBV7-3; tentatively, D is TRBD2 (6 bases). The CDR3 runs 15 residues. V was trimmed by 6 bases and J by 0 bases, leaving 13 bases between them. Germline CDR1 is SGHTA and CDR2 is FQGTGA. The CDR3 reads CASREGQASTDTQYF. As DNA, the CDR3 is TGTGCCAGCAGGGAGGGGCAGGCGAGCACAGATACGCAGTATTTT.

This clonotype was detected only a few times. The chain links TRBV7-9 to TRBJ1-2; D is ambiguous. This CDR3 is 12 amino acids long. Germline loops: CDR1 SEHNR, CDR2 FQNEAQ (reference sequence). Trimming removed 2 bases from V and 6 bases from J, with 7 bases in between. CDR3 nucleotides: TGTGCCAGCAGCTTATGGGCGGATGGCTACACCTTC. Translating it yields CASSLWADGYTF.

J is TRBJ2-1 and V is TRBV20-1, with 7 bases matching TRBD1. This CDR3 is built from 14 residues. Trimming cost V 4 bases and J 1 base; bases outside gene matches: 4. Germline V lookup: CDR1 DFQATT, CDR2 SNEGSKA (reference sequence). In DNA, the CDR3 is TGCAGTGCTACGGGACAGACTTCCTACAATGAGCAGTTCTTC. Translation: CSATGQTSYNEQFF.

This chain joins TRBV27 and TRBJ2-2; D tentatively reads TRBD1 or TRBD2 (5 bases each). Germline-derived CDR1 and CDR2 are MNHEY and SMNVEV (reference sequence). Trimming removed 3 bases from V and 1 base from J, with 6 bases in between. The CDR3 is 14 residues long. The CDR3 coding sequence is TGTGCCAGCAGTTTGGGGGTGAACACCGGGGAGCTGTTTTTT. Its translation is CASSLGVNTGELFF.

The chain has TRBV7-2 and TRBJ2-7, with D perhaps given as TRBD1 or TRBD2 (5 bases each). Trimming cost V 5 bases and J 9 bases, with 17 bases left between them. Germline CDR1 is SGHTA and CDR2 is FQGNSA. The CDR3 extends over 13 amino acids. The CDR3 here is CASSPGTAFGQYF. CDR3 DNA sequence: TGTGCCAGCAGCCCGGGGACCGCCTTTGGGCAGTACTTC.

There are a few counts of this clonotype. The rearrangement links TRBV7-7 to TRBJ1-5; D perhaps matches TRBD1 (5 bases). Looked up from germline, CDR1 is SSHAT and CDR2 is FNYEAQ (reference sequence). V shed 2 bases and J shed 5 bases, with 19 bases lying between them. The CDR3 runs 17 residues. The CDR3 DNA reads TGTGCCAGCAGCTTACGCCCGGGGGGGAGGGACCATCAGCCCCAGCATTTT. It encodes CASSLRPGGRDHQPQHF.

The chain employs TRBV27 and TRBJ1-5; D possibly corresponds to TRBD1 (5 bases). Between the trimmed V and J ends, which lost 0 bases and 6 bases, there was a span of 12 bases. The germline V gene has CDR1 MNHEY and CDR2 SMNVEV (reference sequence). This CDR3 region has 15 residues. CDR3 coding DNA: TGTGCCAGCAGTTTATCGAGGTCCGGGGGTCAGCCCCAGCATTTT. Translating gives CASSLSRSGGQPQHF.

This clonotype has just a few counts. This chain links TRBV27 with TRBJ2-5; 7 positions match TRBD2. J gave up 0 bases and V 6 bases, and 1 base lay outside the gene matches. Germline V gene data show CDR1 as MNHEY and CDR2 as SMNVEV (reference sequence). This CDR3 is built from 13 residues. CDR3 residues: CASRSGNQETQYF. In DNA form, the CDR3 reads TGTGCCAGCAGGAGCGGGAACCAAGAGACCCAGTACTTC.

The chain carries TRBV7-3 and TRBJ2-3; weak D call: TRBD2 (6 bases). The CDR3 spans 16 residues. V lost 5 bases to trimming and J lost 3 bases, with 18 bases between them. Per the germline V gene, CDR1 is SGHTA and CDR2 is FQGTGA. Written as DNA, the CDR3 is TGTGCCAGCAGCGAAATACCGGGACTGGAGACAGATACGCAGTATTTT. Translation gives CASSEIPGLETDTQYF.